This T cell receptor (beta chain) originates from a study of cytomegalovirus exposure and HLA in healthy donors. For this clone: What it recognizes is unknown.

PCR primers comprised 60 Vbeta and 13 Jbeta primers. Some clones are missing from TCRdb's copy, which holds only in-frame ones; the method was immunoSEQ multiplex PCR. Of approximately 160,000 clones in the sample, around 82% are singletons; the top ten hold roughly an eighth. Points from the study as a whole: In an earlier analysis, most TCR beta V segments were productive about 87% or about 30% of the time. As a later analysis revealed, most CMV-associated TCR beta chains appeared HLA-restricted.

The germline CDR1 and CDR2 sequences are SNHLY and FYNNEI. V was shortened by 4 bases and J by 0 bases, with 16 bases between the two germline ends. The CDR3 extends over 16 amino acids. The genes are TRBV2 and TRBJ2-7; a possible D gene is TRBD1 (5 bases). Specimen: PBMCs. The origin of this receptor is a woman in her forties or fifties in good health and CMV-seropositive. The CDR3 loop is CASSALATVISYEQYF. The CDR3 DNA follows: TGTGCCAGCAGTGCCCTTGCGACAGTTATCTCCTACGAGCAGTACTTC.